This T cell receptor (beta chain) is from a study of PD-1 blockade in classical Hodgkin lymphoma. Some clones are missing from TCRdb's copy, which holds only in-frame ones; the method was immunoSEQ multiplex PCR. Here the sample spans about 90,000 clones, 90% being singletons. Time point denoted: cycle 4 day 1 (C4D1), after less than 7 weeks of nivolumab. Patients all relapsed after autologous stem cell transplantation, and there was variation in brentuximab vedotin exposure. Germline CDR1 reads SEHNR; CDR2 reads FQNEAQ (reference sequence). The CDR3 length is 15 residues. The V and J ends lost 3 bases and 1 base respectively, with 11 bases between them.

The receptor comes from a human donor with classical Hodgkin lymphoma. This chain connects TRBV7-9 to TRBJ2-3, with a weak D call TRBD2 (5 bases). The input for sequencing was peripheral blood mononuclear cells (PBMCs), taken before the fourth cycle of nivolumab. CDR3 protein: CASSFRSAGTDTQYF. The DNA for the CDR3 is TGTGCCAGCAGCTTTCGTAGCGCCGGCACAGATACGCAGTATTTT.